The 8 T cell receptor beta chains reported below all come from one sample, sequenced in a study of T cells in Graves' hyperthyroidism and ophthalmopathy. Amplified TCR beta CDR3 regions derived from RNA transcripts. HTBI primers were the set used in a first-round RT-PCR of the TCR CDR3. TCRdb used MiXCR to reprocess the multiplex PCR reads, holding one entry per CDR3 protein. This sample has some 380,000 distinct CDR3 sequences, with 13% found just once. The sample consisted of blood. Receptors were obtained from a man under 40 with Graves' hyperthyroidism that later progressed to Graves' ophthalmopathy.

This chain uses TRBV12-5 with TRBJ1-2; weak D call: TRBD1 (5 bases). The CDR3 has 16 residues. The germline CDR1 and CDR2 sequences are LGHNT and FRNRAP. The V end was cut by 6 bases, the J end by 5 bases, with 22 bases between. The CDR3 DNA sequence: TGTGCTAGTGGACCCTATTTCGAGACAGCTGAATATGGCTACACCTTC. Protein: CASGPYFETAEYGYTF.

The chain links TRBV12-3 or TRBV12-4 to TRBJ2-7, with D possibly being TRBD1 (6 bases). Trimming cost V 7 bases and J 3 bases, with 10 bases left between them. This CDR3 comprises 12 residues. CDR3 loop: CASKTGYYEQYF. The CDR3 DNA reads as TGTGCCAGCAAAACAGGGTACTACGAGCAGTACTTC.

Only a few counts were recorded for this clonotype. The chain links TRBV5-5 to TRBJ2-2; D not certain. The V end lost 1 base, the J end lost 6 bases, and 19 bases lay between the germline ends. Germline V gene data show CDR1 as SGHKS and CDR2 as YYEKEE (reference sequence). This CDR3 contains 17 residues. The CDR3 is CASSLSGTWGNPGELFF. In nucleotides, the CDR3 is TGTGCCAGCAGCTTGTCCGGCACATGGGGAAACCCCGGGGAGCTGTTTTTT.

This clonotype appeared a few times. The chain joins TRBV3-1 to TRBJ1-1, with D hard to call. CDR1 and CDR2 from the germline V gene are LGHDT and YNNKEL (reference sequence). The CDR3 runs 15 residues. V was clipped by 2 bases and J by 0 bases, with 10 bases between them. This CDR3 is CASSQWAELNTEAFF. The DNA for the CDR3 is TGTGCCAGCAGCCAATGGGCGGAATTGAACACTGAAGCTTTCTTT. The complete variable domain, with remaining parts taken from reference TRBV3-1 and TRBJ1-1, reads DTAVSQTPKYLVTQMGNDKSIKCEQNLGHDTMYWYKQDSKKFLKIMFSYNNKELIINETVPNRFSPKSPDKAHLNLHINSLELGDSAVYFCASSQWAELNTEAFFGQGTRLTVV.

This clonotype was detected only once. The chain joins TRBV28 to TRBJ2-1; D remains ambiguous. The CDR3 extends over 11 amino acids. The germline V gene has CDR1 MDHEN and CDR2 SYDVKM. V shed 2 bases and J shed 16 bases, with 12 bases lying between them. The CDR3 DNA is TGTGCCAGCAGTTTAGAGCTCCCCCAATTCTTC. This gives the protein CASSLELPQFF. Supplemented by reference TRBV28 and TRBJ2-1, the full variable domain reads DVKVTQSSRYLVKRTGEKVFLECVQDMDHENMFWYRQDPGLGLRLIYFSYDVKMKEKGDIPEGYSVSREKKERFSLILESASTNQTSMYLCASSLELPQFFGPGTRLTVL.

This clonotype came up a few times. The chain has TRBV20-1 and TRBJ1-1, with D possibly TRBD1 on 6 matching bases. Trimming cost V 1 base and J 1 base, with 10 bases left between them. This CDR3 region has 14 residues. Germline loops: CDR1 DFQATT, CDR2 SNEGSKA (reference sequence). The CDR3 DNA sequence: TGCAGTGCTAGAGTTAGGGGGTCGAACACTGAAGCTTTCTTT. Its protein is CSARVRGSNTEAFF.

The table lists this clonotype with a few counts. J is TRBJ2-7 and V is TRBV7-3; D is uncertain. Looked up from germline, CDR1 is SGHTA and CDR2 is FQGTGA. This CDR3 is 13 amino acids long. The V and J ends lost 3 bases and 7 bases respectively, with 13 bases between them. For the CDR3, the DNA is TGTGCCAGCAGCTTCTCGCCCTACTCGGAGCAGTACTTC. Translation gives CASSFSPYSEQYF. Looking up the rest from reference TRBV7-3 and TRBJ2-7 gives the full variable domain: GAGVSQTPSNKVTEKGKYVELRCDPISGHTALYWYRQSLGQGPEFLIYFQGTGAADDSGLPNDRFFAVRPEGSVSTLKIQRTERGDSAVYLCASSFSPYSEQYFGPGTRLTVT.

The chain links TRBV9 to TRBJ1-1; TRBD1 agrees at 12 bases. CDR1 is SGDLS and CDR2 is YYNGEE in the germline V gene. The J segment lost 3 bases and the V segment lost 0 bases, leaving 9 bases of the junction unmatched. This CDR3 region has 18 residues. CDR3 sequence reads: CASSVVGGQGAADTEAFF. The CDR3, as DNA: TGTGCCAGCAGCGTAGTTGGGGGACAGGGGGCAGCGGACACTGAAGCTTTCTTT.